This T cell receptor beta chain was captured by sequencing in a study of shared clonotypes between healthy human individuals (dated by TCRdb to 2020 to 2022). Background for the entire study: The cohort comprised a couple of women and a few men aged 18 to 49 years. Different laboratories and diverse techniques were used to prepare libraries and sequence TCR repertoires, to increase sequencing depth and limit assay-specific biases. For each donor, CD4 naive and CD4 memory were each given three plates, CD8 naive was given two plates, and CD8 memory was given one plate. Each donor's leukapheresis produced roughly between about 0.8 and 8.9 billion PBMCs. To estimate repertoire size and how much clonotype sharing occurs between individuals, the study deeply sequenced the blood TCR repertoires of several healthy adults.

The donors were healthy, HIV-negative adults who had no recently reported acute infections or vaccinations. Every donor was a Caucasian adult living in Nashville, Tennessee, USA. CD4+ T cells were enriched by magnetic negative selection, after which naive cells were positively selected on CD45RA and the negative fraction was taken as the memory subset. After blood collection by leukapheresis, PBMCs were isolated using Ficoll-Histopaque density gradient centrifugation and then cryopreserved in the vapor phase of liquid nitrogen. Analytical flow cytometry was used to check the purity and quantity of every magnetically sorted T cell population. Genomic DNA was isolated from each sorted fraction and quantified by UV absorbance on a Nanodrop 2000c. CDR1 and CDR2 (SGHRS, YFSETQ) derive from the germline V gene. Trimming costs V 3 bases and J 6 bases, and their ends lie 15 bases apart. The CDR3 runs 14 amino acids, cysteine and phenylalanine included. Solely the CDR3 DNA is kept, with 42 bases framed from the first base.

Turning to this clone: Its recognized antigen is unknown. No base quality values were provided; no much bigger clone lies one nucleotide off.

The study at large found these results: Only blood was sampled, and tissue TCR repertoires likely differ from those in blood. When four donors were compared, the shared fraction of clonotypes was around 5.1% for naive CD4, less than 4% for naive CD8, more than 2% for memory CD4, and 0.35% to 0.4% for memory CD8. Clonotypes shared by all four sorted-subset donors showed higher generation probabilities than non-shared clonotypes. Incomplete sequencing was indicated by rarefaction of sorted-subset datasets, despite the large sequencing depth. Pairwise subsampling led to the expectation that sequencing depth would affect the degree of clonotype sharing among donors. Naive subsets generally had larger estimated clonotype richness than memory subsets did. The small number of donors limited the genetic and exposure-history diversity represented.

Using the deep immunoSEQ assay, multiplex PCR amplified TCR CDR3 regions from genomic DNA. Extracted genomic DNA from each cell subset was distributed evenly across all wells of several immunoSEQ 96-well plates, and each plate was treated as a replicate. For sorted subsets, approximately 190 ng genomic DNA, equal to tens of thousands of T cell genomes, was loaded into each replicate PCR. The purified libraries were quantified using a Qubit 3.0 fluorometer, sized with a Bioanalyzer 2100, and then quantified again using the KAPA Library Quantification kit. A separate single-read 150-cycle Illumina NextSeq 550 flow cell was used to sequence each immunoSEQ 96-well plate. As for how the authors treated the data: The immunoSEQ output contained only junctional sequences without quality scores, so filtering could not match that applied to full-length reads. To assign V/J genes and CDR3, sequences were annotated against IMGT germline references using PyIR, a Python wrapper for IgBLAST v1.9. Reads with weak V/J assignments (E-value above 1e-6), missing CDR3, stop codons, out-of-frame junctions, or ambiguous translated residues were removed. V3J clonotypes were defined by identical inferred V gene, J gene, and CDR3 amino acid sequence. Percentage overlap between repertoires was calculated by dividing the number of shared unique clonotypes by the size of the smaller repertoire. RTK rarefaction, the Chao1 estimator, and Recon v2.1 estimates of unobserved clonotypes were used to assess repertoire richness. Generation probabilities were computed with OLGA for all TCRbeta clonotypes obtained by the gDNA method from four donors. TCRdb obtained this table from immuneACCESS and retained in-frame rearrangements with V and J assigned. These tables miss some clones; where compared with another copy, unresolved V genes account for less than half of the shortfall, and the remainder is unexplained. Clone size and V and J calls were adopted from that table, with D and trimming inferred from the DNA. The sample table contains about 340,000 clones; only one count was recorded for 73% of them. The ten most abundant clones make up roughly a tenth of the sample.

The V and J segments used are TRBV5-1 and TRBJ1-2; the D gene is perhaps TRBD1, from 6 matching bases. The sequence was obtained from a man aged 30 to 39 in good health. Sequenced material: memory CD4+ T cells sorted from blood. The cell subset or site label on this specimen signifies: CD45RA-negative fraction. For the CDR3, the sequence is CASSSSYRANGYTF. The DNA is TGCGCCAGCAGCTCCTCCTACAGGGCCAATGGCTACACCTTC.